This T cell receptor (beta chain) was recovered during a study of T cells in Graves' hyperthyroidism and ophthalmopathy. The V and J ends lost 6 bases and 4 bases, in that order; junction bases with no gene match: 5. There are 15 residues in the CDR3. Diagnoses were established using clinical symptoms, serum thyroxine and TRAb, thyroid ultrasound and orbital computed tomography. The TCR beta CDR3 regions underwent amplification using RNA transcripts as the source. The TCR CDR3 first-round RT-PCR relied on the HTBI primer set. Using its own MiXCR run on the multiplex PCR reads, TCRdb lists one record per CDR3 protein. The sample has roughly 280,000 distinct CDR3 sequences, approximately 20% seen once.

The clonotype was recovered from a man aged 25 to 40 with Graves' ophthalmopathy. Source material: blood. The chain is built from TRBV12-3 or TRBV12-4 and TRBJ2-1, with 11 bases that match TRBD2. The CDR3 loop is CASSSLAGAYNEQFF. In nucleotides, the CDR3 is TGTGCCAGCAGCTCACTAGCGGGAGCATACAATGAGCAGTTCTTC.